This TCR beta chain was sequenced for a study of control samples from healthy donors and cancer patients. The V segment lost 5 bases and the J segment 1 base; nucleotides outside the gene matches: 6. Germline CDR1 reads SGHAT; CDR2 reads FQNNGV. The length of the CDR3 is 15 residues. TCRdb keeps only in-frame clones here, not all; method: immunoSEQ multiplex PCR. Of about 140,000 clones in the sample, roughly 92% were seen once. This chain uses TRBV11-2 with TRBJ2-5; 8 nucleotides align to TRBD2. The sequenced material came from blood. The receptor's source is a man aged 40-49 years in good health. The CDR3 sequence: CASSRKRGTQETQYF. The DNA for the CDR3 is TGTGCCAGCAGCCGGAAGCGGGGGACCCAAGAGACCCAGTACTTC.